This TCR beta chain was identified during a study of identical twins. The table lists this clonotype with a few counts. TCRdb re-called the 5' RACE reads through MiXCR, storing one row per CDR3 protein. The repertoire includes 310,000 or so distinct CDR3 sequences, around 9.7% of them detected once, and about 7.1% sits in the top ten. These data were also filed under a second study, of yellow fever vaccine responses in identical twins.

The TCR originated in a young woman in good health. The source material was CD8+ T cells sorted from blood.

The CDR3 region is CASSPPIRGTGRSGELFF. The CDR3 bases are TGTGCCAGCAGTCCACCAATCCGCGGGACTGGCAGATCCGGGGAGCTGTTTTTT. V is TRBV28 and J is TRBJ2-2, with D possibly TRBD2 on 6 matching bases. The CDR3 spans 18 residues. The V and J ends lost 5 bases and 6 bases respectively, with 25 bases between them. Germline CDR1 reads MDHEN; CDR2 reads SYDVKM.